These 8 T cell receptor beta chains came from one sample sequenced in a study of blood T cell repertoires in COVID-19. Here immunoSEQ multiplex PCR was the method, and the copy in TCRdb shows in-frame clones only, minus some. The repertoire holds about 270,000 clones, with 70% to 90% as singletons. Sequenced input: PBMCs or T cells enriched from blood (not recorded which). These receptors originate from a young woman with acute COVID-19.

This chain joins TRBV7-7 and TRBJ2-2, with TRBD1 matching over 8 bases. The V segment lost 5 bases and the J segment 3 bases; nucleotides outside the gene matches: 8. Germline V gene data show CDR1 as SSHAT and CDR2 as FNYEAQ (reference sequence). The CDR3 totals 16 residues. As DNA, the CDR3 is TGTGCCAGCAGCCCCATGGGGACAGGACACACCGGGGAGCTGTTTTTT. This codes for CASSPMGTGHTGELFF.

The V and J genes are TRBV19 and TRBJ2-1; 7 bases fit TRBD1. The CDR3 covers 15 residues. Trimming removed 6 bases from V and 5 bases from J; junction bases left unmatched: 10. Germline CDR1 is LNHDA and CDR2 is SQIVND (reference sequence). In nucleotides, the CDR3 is TGTGCCAGTAGCACGACAGGGACACCCAACAATGAGCAGTTCTTC. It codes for CASSTTGTPNNEQFF.

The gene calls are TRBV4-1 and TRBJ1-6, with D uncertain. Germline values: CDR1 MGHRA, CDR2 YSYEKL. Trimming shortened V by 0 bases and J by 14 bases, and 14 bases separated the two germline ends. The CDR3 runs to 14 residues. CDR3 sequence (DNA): TGCGCCAGCAGCCAAGACCCCCTTCTGTCCGCCCTCCACTTT. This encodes CASSQDPLLSALHF.

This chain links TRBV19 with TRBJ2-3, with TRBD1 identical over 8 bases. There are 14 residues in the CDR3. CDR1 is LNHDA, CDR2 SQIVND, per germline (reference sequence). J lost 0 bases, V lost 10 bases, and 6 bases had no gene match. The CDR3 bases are TGTGCCACAACAACAGGGGGGAGCACAGATACGCAGTATTTT. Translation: CATTTGGSTDTQYF.

The CDR3 nucleotides read TGTGCCAGCTCACCTCCACAGGGAAACATTCAGTACTTC. Translating it yields CASSPPQGNIQYF. The chain links TRBV18 to TRBJ2-4, with D maybe TRBD1 (6 bases). Trimming stripped 3 bases from V and 6 bases from J, with 9 bases between. This CDR3 has 13 residues. CDR1 is KGHSH and CDR2 is LQKENI in the germline V gene.

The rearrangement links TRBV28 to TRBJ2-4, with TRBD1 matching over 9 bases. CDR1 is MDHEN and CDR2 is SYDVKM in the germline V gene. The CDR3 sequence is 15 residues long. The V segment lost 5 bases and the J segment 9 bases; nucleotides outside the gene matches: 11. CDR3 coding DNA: TGTGCCAGCAGTATAATGGGACAGGGATTAGGCATTCAGTACTTC. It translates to CASSIMGQGLGIQYF.

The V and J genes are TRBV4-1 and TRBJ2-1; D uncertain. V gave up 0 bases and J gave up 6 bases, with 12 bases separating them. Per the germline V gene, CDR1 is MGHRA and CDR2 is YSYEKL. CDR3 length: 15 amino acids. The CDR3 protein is CASSQDGELSNEQFF. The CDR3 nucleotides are TGCGCCAGCAGCCAAGACGGAGAACTATCCAATGAGCAGTTCTTC.

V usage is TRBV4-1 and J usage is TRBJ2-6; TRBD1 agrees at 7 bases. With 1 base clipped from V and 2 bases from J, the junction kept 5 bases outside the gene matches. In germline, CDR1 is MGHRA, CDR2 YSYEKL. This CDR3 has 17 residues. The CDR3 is CASSQGRQGPGANVLTF. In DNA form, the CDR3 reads TGCGCCAGCAGCCAAGGAAGACAGGGTCCTGGGGCCAACGTCCTGACTTTC.